This T cell receptor (beta chain) was obtained from a study of blood T cell repertoires in COVID-19. Membership in each cohort depended on participant-reported clinical history. The method was immunoSEQ multiplex PCR; TCRdb's version includes in-frame clones alone and lacks a portion of them. Of nearly 200,000 clones in the sample, 65% to 85% are singletons; the top ten hold roughly 7%. This clone was counted between two and nine times. The V segment lost 3 bases and the J segment 5 bases; nucleotides outside the gene matches: 4. The CDR3 spans 14 residues. Germline V gene sequence: CDR1 MNHEY, CDR2 SMNVEV (reference sequence).

The V call is TRBV27, the J call TRBJ1-5; 7 nucleotides line up with TRBD1. Specimen: PBMCs or T cells enriched from blood (not recorded which). The sequence was collected from a man in his forties or fifties who had recovered from COVID-19. The CDR3 DNA reads as TGTGCCAGCAGTTTGTCACAGGGGCATCAGCCCCAGCATTTT. It translates to CASSLSQGHQPQHF.